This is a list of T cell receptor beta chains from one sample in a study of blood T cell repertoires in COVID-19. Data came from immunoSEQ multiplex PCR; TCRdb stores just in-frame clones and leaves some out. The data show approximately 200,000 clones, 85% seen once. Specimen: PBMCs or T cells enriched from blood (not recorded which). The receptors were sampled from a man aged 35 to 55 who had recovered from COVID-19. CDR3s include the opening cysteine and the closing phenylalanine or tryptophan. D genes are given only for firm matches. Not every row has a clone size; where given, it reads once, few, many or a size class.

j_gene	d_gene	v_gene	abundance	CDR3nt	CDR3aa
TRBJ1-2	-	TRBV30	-	TGTGCCTGGAAAGGGGGGGATCCCCCTTATGGCTACACCTTC	CAWKGGDPPYGYTF
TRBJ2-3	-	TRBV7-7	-	TGTGCTAGCAGCTTAGGTGGCTTAACCACAGATACGCAGTATTTT	CASSLGGLTTDTQYF
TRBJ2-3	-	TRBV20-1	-	TGCAGTGCTAGTGCCCAGGGGACAGATACGCAGTATTTT	CSASAQGTDTQYF
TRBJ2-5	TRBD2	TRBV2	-	TGTGCCAGCAGCGGACTAGCGGGACAGGAGACCCAGTACTTC	CASSGLAGQETQYF
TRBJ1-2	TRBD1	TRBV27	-	TGTGCCAGCAGTTTTGAGGGGGCACTTGGCTACACCTTC	CASSFEGALGYTF
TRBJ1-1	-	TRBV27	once	TGTGCCAGCACAACGGGGGGGCTGAACACTGAAGCTTTCTTT	CASTTGGLNTEAFF
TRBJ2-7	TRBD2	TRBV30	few	TGTGCCTGGAGTTCGGGGGGGTACTCCTACGAGCAGTACTTC	CAWSSGGYSYEQYF
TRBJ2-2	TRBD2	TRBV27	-	TGTGCCAGCACCTTCCGACTAGCGAGCACCGGGGAGCTGTTTTTT	CASTFRLASTGELFF
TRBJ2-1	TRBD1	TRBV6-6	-	TGTGCCAGCAGCCGACCCCGGACAGGGAAGGGAGTAGGATCTCTGTTCTTC	CASSRPRTGKGVGSLFF
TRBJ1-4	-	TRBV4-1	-	TGCGCCAGCAGCCAAGATTCGGGCACAGGGAATGAAAAACTGTTTTTT	CASSQDSGTGNEKLFF
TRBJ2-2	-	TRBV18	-	TGTGCCAGCTCACCAGTCTCCCCGACCGGGAGAATGAACACCGGGGAGCTGTTTTTT	CASSPVSPTGRMNTGELFF
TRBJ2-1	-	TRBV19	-	TGTGCCAGTAATTATGGGCTAGCCGGCGAGCAGTTCTTC	CASNYGLAGEQFF
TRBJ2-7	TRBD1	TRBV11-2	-	TGTGCCAGCAGCGCTCCGGGACAGGCCTACGAGCAGTACTTC	CASSAPGQAYEQYF
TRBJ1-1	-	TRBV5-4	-	TGTGCCAGCAGCTTGCCAGGGCGGAAGAACACTGAAGCTTTCTTT	CASSLPGRKNTEAFF
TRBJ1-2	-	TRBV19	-	TGTGCCAGTAGTATCCAGGGTACCGGCTACACCTTC	CASSIQGTGYTF
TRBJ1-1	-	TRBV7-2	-	TGTGCCAGCAGCACACAACAGAACACTGAAGCTTTCTTT	CASSTQQNTEAFF
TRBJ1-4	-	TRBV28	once	TGTGCCAGCAGTCCGCAGGGGCATCTACTGTTTTTT	CASSPQGHLLFF
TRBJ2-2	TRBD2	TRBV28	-	TGTGCCAGCAGTTTTTGGGAGGGCGGCGGCACCGGGGAGCTGTTTTTT	CASSFWEGGGTGELFF
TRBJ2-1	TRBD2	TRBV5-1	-	TGCGCCAGCAGCTTGGGACCCGGGACTAGCGGGGACAATGAGCAGTTCTTC	CASSLGPGTSGDNEQFF
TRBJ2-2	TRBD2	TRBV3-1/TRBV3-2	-	TGTGCCAGCAGCCAAGACGGACTAGCGGGCGTGTTACACACCGGGGAGCTGTTTTTT	CASSQDGLAGVLHTGELFF
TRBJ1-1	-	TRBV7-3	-	TGTGCCAGCAGCCCAGGGTGGACACCTTTGGGGAACACTGAAGCTTTCTTT	CASSPGWTPLGNTEAFF
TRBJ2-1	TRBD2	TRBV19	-	TGTGCCAGTAGTCAGGGACTAGCGGGATACAATGAGCAGTTCTTC	CASSQGLAGYNEQFF
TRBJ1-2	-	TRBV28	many	TGTGCCAGCAGTTCAAACATTTATGGCTACACCTTC	CASSSNIYGYTF
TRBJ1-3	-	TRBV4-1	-	TGCGCCAGCAGCCAAGTCGGAGGGGCGGTTGGAAACACCATATATTTT	CASSQVGGAVGNTIYF
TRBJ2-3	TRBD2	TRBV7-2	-	TGTGCCAGCAGCTTAGCCCCCACTAGCGATGGCGTTACGCAGTATTTT	CASSLAPTSDGVTQYF
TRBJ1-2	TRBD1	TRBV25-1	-	TGTGCCAGCAGTTCTGAGGGGGCGCGGGATGGCTACACCTTC	CASSSEGARDGYTF
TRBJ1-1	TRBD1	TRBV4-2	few	TGTGCCAGCAGCCAAGGCGCAGGGGACAGGGGCACTGAAGCTTTCTTT	CASSQGAGDRGTEAFF
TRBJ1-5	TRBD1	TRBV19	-	TGTGCCAGTAGTATCGACAGGGGGTTCCATCCCCAGCATTTT	CASSIDRGFHPQHF
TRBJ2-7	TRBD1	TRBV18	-	TGTGCCAGCTCACGAAGCCAAGGACAGGGAAACGAGCAGTACTTC	CASSRSQGQGNEQYF
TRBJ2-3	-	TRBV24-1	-	TGTGCCACCAGTGACTTCGATACGCAGTATTTT	CATSDFDTQYF
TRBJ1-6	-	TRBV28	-	TGTGCCAGCAGTTGGCCCGGGACAATAGGTTCACCCCTCCACTTT	CASSWPGTIGSPLHF
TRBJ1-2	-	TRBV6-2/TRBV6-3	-	TGTGCCAGCAGCATAGGATTTGGGGCCTATGGCTACACCTTC	CASSIGFGAYGYTF
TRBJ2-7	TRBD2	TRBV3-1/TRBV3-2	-	TGTGCCAGCAGCCAAGATGGAACACCGGGACTAGCGACTTCCTACGAGCAGTACTTC	CASSQDGTPGLATSYEQYF
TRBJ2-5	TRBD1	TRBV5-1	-	TGCGCCAGGGACAGGGACCCACGAGAGACCCAGTACTTC	CARDRDPRETQYF
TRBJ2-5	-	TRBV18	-	TGTGCCAGCTCACCTCCTAGGACTTTTAGCCCAGAGACCCAGTACTTC	CASSPPRTFSPETQYF
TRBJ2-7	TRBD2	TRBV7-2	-	TGTGCCAGCGCCCTAGGAGCCCAGCGGGGCCCCTCCTACGAGCAGTACTTC	CASALGAQRGPSYEQYF
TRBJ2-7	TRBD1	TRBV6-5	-	TGTGCCAGCAGTTGGGACAGGTCCTCCTACGAGCAGTACTTC	CASSWDRSSYEQYF
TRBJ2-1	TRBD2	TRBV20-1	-	TGCAGTGCTAGTACTAGCGCAAGCTCCTACAATGAGCAGTTCTTC	CSASTSASSYNEQFF
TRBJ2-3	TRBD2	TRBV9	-	TGTGCCAGCAGCGTGGGGACTAGCACCACAGATACGCAGTATTTT	CASSVGTSTTDTQYF
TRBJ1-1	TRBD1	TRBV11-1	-	TGTGCCAGCAGCCAATACGGGACAGGGCGGGACACTGAAGCTTTCTTT	CASSQYGTGRDTEAFF
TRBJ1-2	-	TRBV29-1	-	TGCAGCGTGGGCAGCAACTATGGCTACACCTTC	CSVGSNYGYTF
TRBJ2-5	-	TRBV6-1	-	TGTGCCAGCAGTGAAAGGAGCGTGGAGACCCAGTACTTC	CASSERSVETQYF
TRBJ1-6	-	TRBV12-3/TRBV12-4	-	TGTGCCAGCAGTTCCCTCGGTAATTCACCCCTCCACTTT	CASSSLGNSPLHF
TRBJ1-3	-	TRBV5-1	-	TGCGCCAGCAGCTTGTACGGGGAAATCTCTGGAAACACCATATATTTT	CASSLYGEISGNTIYF
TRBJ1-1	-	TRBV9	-	TGTGCCAGCAGCCCCTTCCGGGGGGAATTGAACACTGAAGCTTTCTTT	CASSPFRGELNTEAFF
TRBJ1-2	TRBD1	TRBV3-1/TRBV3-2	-	TGTGCCAGCAGCCCAGAGACAGGGGACGATGGCTACACCTTC	CASSPETGDDGYTF
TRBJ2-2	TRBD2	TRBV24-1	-	TGTGCCACCAGTGATGCGGGAGGAGGCACCGGGGAGCTGTTTTTT	CATSDAGGGTGELFF
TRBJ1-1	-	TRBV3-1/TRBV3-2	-	TGTGCCAGCAGCCAAGCTGTATCCACTGAAGCTTTCTTT	CASSQAVSTEAFF
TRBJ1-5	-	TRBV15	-	TGTGCCACCAGCAGAGATCACGGGGTAGGACAGCCCCAGCATTTT	CATSRDHGVGQPQHF
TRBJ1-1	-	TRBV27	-	TGTGCCAGCAGTAATTCGAGGGCGCGCACTGAAGCTTTCTTT	CASSNSRARTEAFF
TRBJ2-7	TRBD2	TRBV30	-	TGTGCCTGGAGTGGACTAGCGGGAGGGTACGAGCAGTACTTC	CAWSGLAGGYEQYF